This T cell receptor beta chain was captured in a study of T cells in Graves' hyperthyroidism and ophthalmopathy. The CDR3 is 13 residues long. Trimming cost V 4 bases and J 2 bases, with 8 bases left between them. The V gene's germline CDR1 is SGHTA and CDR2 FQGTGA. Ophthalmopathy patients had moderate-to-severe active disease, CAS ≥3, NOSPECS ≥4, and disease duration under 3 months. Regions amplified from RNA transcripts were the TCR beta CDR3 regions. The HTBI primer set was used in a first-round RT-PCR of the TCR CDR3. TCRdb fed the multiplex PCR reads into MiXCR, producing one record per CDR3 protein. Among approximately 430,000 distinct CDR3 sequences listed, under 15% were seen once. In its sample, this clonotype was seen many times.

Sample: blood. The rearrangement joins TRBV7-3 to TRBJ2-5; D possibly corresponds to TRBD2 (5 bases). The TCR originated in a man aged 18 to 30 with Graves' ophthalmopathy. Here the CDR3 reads CASSSLAQETQYF. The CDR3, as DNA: TGTGCCAGCAGCTCTCTAGCACAAGAGACCCAGTACTTC.